The rows below give T cell receptor beta chains drawn from one sample of a study of vaccination and CD4 T cells after COVID-19. TCRdb re-derived calls from the PCR reads in MiXCR, one entry per CDR3 protein. The sample lists under 15,000 distinct CDR3 sequences; around 69% were seen once. The antigens for these receptors are not known. Sequencing was done on a sample of CD4+ T cells from blood, cultured in vitro. These receptors originate from a human donor who had recovered from COVID-19. Both conserved end residues are part of each CDR3. Fields, in order: D gene, J gene, CDR3 length, V gene, clone size, CDR3 protein, CDR3 DNA. The D gene is left open where the match is weak. Clone sizes are given selectively: once, few, many, or a class where the clone is expanded.

d_gene: TRBD1
j_gene: TRBJ2-3
len: 15
v_gene: TRBV6-1
abundance: once
CDR3aa: CASTSSGQGTDTQYF
CDR3nt: TGTGCCAGCACAAGTTCGGGACAGGGCACAGATACGCAGTATTTT

d_gene: TRBD1
j_gene: TRBJ1-5
len: 19
v_gene: TRBV6-1
abundance: .
CDR3aa: CASSETGQGGRYSNQPQHF
CDR3nt: TGTGCCAGCAGTGAAACGGGACAGGGAGGGAGGTATAGCAATCAGCCCCAGCATTTT

d_gene: .
j_gene: TRBJ2-5
len: 15
v_gene: TRBV24-1
abundance: .
CDR3aa: CATSDSGGGRETQYF
CDR3nt: TGTGCCACCAGTGATTCCGGGGGTGGGCGAGAGACCCAGTACTTC

d_gene: TRBD1
j_gene: TRBJ1-5
len: 14
v_gene: TRBV19
abundance: hyperexpanded
CDR3aa: CARKGQGANQPQHF
CDR3nt: TGTGCCAGAAAAGGGCAGGGGGCGAATCAGCCCCAGCATTTT

d_gene: .
j_gene: TRBJ2-7
len: 15
v_gene: TRBV7-2
abundance: .
CDR3aa: CASSASGVGTYEQYF
CDR3nt: TGTGCCAGCAGCGCCAGCGGTGTAGGCACCTACGAGCAGTACTTC

d_gene: TRBD1
j_gene: TRBJ2-5
len: 15
v_gene: TRBV5-4
abundance: .
CDR3aa: CASSGRTGNQETQYF
CDR3nt: TGTGCCAGCAGCGGTCGGACAGGGAACCAAGAGACCCAGTACTTC

d_gene: .
j_gene: TRBJ2-1
len: 19
v_gene: TRBV7-2
abundance: .
CDR3aa: CASSLAVFRAAGWNNEQFF
CDR3nt: TGTGCCAGCAGCTTAGCTGTATTTCGTGCGGCAGGGTGGAACAATGAGCAGTTCTTC

d_gene: TRBD1
j_gene: TRBJ1-2
len: 14
v_gene: TRBV28
abundance: .
CDR3aa: CASSSYDRGYGYTF
CDR3nt: TGTGCCAGCAGTTCTTACGACAGGGGGTATGGCTACACCTTC

d_gene: .
j_gene: TRBJ1-1
len: 16
v_gene: TRBV7-6
abundance: few
CDR3aa: CASSSRGTVGNTEAFF
CDR3nt: TGTGCCAGCAGCTCACGAGGGACGGTTGGGAACACTGAAGCTTTCTTT

d_gene: TRBD2
j_gene: TRBJ2-7
len: 15
v_gene: TRBV20-1
abundance: .
CDR3aa: CSARASGRVKNEQYF
CDR3nt: TGCAGTGCTAGAGCTAGCGGGAGGGTTAAAAACGAGCAGTACTTC

d_gene: .
j_gene: TRBJ1-1
len: 14
v_gene: TRBV7-2
abundance: .
CDR3aa: CASSLRFLNTEAFF
CDR3nt: TGTGCCAGCAGCTTAAGGTTTCTGAACACTGAAGCTTTCTTT

d_gene: .
j_gene: TRBJ2-4
len: 15
v_gene: TRBV21-1
abundance: .
CDR3aa: CASSMGRLAKNIQYF
CDR3nt: TGTGCCAGCAGCATGGGTCGGCTAGCCAAAAACATTCAGTACTTC

d_gene: .
j_gene: TRBJ1-6
len: 15
v_gene: TRBV12-3/TRBV12-4
abundance: .
CDR3aa: CASSFVGVEISPLHF
CDR3nt: TGTGCCAGCAGTTTCGTGGGGGTAGAGATTTCACCCCTCCACTTT

d_gene: TRBD1
j_gene: TRBJ1-5
len: 16
v_gene: TRBV19
abundance: .
CDR3aa: CASSPTDRVRNQPQHF
CDR3nt: TGTGCCAGTAGTCCAACCGACAGGGTAAGGAATCAGCCCCAGCATTTT

d_gene: TRBD2
j_gene: TRBJ2-2
len: 14
v_gene: TRBV11-3
abundance: .
CDR3aa: CASSRIAGNGELFF
CDR3nt: TGTGCCAGCAGCCGAATAGCGGGAAACGGGGAGCTGTTTTTT

d_gene: TRBD1
j_gene: TRBJ2-7
len: 14
v_gene: TRBV6-1
abundance: .
CDR3aa: CASQSGTASYEQYF
CDR3nt: TGTGCCAGCCAAAGTGGGACAGCTAGCTACGAGCAGTACTTC

d_gene: .
j_gene: TRBJ2-3
len: 18
v_gene: TRBV25-1
abundance: .
CDR3aa: CASSGSPGAPRRADTQYF
CDR3nt: TGTGCCAGCAGTGGCTCCCCCGGGGCCCCGCGGCGGGCAGATACGCAGTATTTT

d_gene: TRBD2
j_gene: TRBJ2-5
len: 17
v_gene: TRBV7-2
abundance: .
CDR3aa: CASSLGLAGVWGETQYF
CDR3nt: TGTGCCAGCAGCTTAGGTCTAGCGGGAGTCTGGGGAGAGACCCAGTACTTC

d_gene: .
j_gene: TRBJ2-3
len: 13
v_gene: TRBV12-3/TRBV12-4
abundance: .
CDR3aa: CASNPLNTDTQYF
CDR3nt: TGTGCCAGCAACCCTCTCAACACAGATACGCAGTATTTT

d_gene: TRBD1
j_gene: TRBJ2-5
len: 13
v_gene: TRBV6-1
abundance: .
CDR3aa: CASIRTGPIAQYF
CDR3nt: TGTGCCAGCATACGGACAGGACCTATAGCCCAGTACTTC

d_gene: .
j_gene: TRBJ1-2
len: 11
v_gene: TRBV29-1
abundance: .
CDR3aa: CSSGGDYGYTF
CDR3nt: TGCAGCTCGGGGGGGGACTATGGCTACACCTTC

d_gene: TRBD2
j_gene: TRBJ2-5
len: 15
v_gene: TRBV20-1
abundance: once
CDR3aa: CSARAQSGKTETQYF
CDR3nt: TGCAGTGCTAGGGCTCAGAGCGGGAAAACAGAGACCCAGTACTTC

d_gene: .
j_gene: TRBJ2-5
len: 14
v_gene: TRBV7-3
abundance: .
CDR3aa: CASSSLLGGETQYF
CDR3nt: TGTGCCAGCAGCTCACTACTAGGGGGAGAGACCCAGTACTTC

d_gene: .
j_gene: TRBJ1-3
len: 14
v_gene: TRBV6-1
abundance: .
CDR3aa: CASIAPNAGNTIYF
CDR3nt: TGTGCCAGCATTGCCCCAAATGCTGGAAACACCATATATTTT

d_gene: .
j_gene: TRBJ1-2
len: 16
v_gene: TRBV15
abundance: .
CDR3aa: CATSRRSVNSIYGYTF
CDR3nt: TGTGCCACCAGCAGACGTAGTGTTAACAGTATCTATGGCTACACCTTC

d_gene: TRBD1
j_gene: TRBJ1-1
len: 15
v_gene: TRBV6-4
abundance: .
CDR3aa: CASSAQGTGATEAFF
CDR3nt: TGTGCCAGCAGTGCCCAGGGGACAGGGGCCACTGAAGCTTTCTTT

d_gene: .
j_gene: TRBJ1-2
len: 13
v_gene: TRBV7-9
abundance: .
CDR3aa: CASSLEGVHGYTF
CDR3nt: TGTGCCAGCAGCTTGGAAGGGGTCCATGGCTACACCTTC

d_gene: TRBD1
j_gene: TRBJ1-1
len: 16
v_gene: TRBV20-1
abundance: .
CDR3aa: CSANFRDRGLDTEAFF
CDR3nt: TGCAGTGCTAATTTTCGGGACAGGGGTTTGGACACTGAAGCTTTCTTT

d_gene: TRBD2
j_gene: TRBJ2-7
len: 15
v_gene: TRBV20-1
abundance: .
CDR3aa: CSARGLAGVGYEQYF
CDR3nt: TGCAGTGCTAGAGGACTAGCGGGAGTAGGGTACGAGCAGTACTTC

d_gene: .
j_gene: TRBJ1-5
len: 15
v_gene: TRBV7-2
abundance: .
CDR3aa: CASSSDTGHNQPQHF
CDR3nt: TGTGCCAGCAGCTCCGACACGGGACACAATCAGCCCCAGCATTTT

d_gene: TRBD2
j_gene: TRBJ2-7
len: 15
v_gene: TRBV7-9
abundance: .
CDR3aa: CASSLFGGGNYEQYF
CDR3nt: TGTGCCAGCAGCTTATTTGGGGGAGGGAACTACGAGCAGTACTTC

d_gene: .
j_gene: TRBJ1-2
len: 13
v_gene: TRBV28
abundance: .
CDR3aa: CASSLSPIYGYTF
CDR3nt: TGTGCCAGCAGTTTATCCCCCATATATGGCTACACCTTC

d_gene: TRBD2
j_gene: TRBJ2-7
len: 13
v_gene: TRBV7-2
abundance: .
CDR3aa: CASSFGTSNEQYF
CDR3nt: TGTGCCAGCAGCTTCGGGACTAGTAACGAGCAGTACTTC

d_gene: .
j_gene: TRBJ1-5
len: 13
v_gene: TRBV5-1
abundance: .
CDR3aa: CASSSRGGQPQHF
CDR3nt: TGCGCCAGCAGCTCTCGGGGCGGGCAGCCCCAGCATTTT

d_gene: .
j_gene: TRBJ2-2
len: 16
v_gene: TRBV7-9
abundance: .
CDR3aa: CASSLGKGPSPGELFF
CDR3nt: TGTGCCAGCAGCTTAGGGAAGGGGCCCTCTCCCGGGGAGCTGTTTTTT

d_gene: .
j_gene: TRBJ1-1
len: 15
v_gene: TRBV15
abundance: .
CDR3aa: CATSGRIPKDTEAFF
CDR3nt: TGTGCCACCAGCGGGAGAATTCCTAAGGACACTGAAGCTTTCTTT

d_gene: TRBD2
j_gene: TRBJ2-3
len: 18
v_gene: TRBV20-1
abundance: few
CDR3aa: CSARTPRTSGIHGDTQYF
CDR3nt: TGCAGTGCTAGAACCCCCCGGACTAGCGGAATTCACGGTGATACGCAGTATTTT

d_gene: TRBD1
j_gene: TRBJ1-5
len: 16
v_gene: TRBV7-8
abundance: few
CDR3aa: CASSLGDRGLGQPQHF
CDR3nt: TGTGCCAGCAGCTTAGGCGACAGGGGCTTGGGTCAGCCCCAGCATTTT

d_gene: .
j_gene: TRBJ1-1
len: 13
v_gene: TRBV7-9
abundance: .
CDR3aa: CASSLGGSTEAFF
CDR3nt: TGTGCCAGCAGCTTAGGGGGGAGCACTGAAGCTTTCTTT

d_gene: .
j_gene: TRBJ2-2
len: 14
v_gene: TRBV24-1
abundance: once
CDR3aa: CATGRTTNTGELFF
CDR3nt: TGTGCCACCGGGCGGACAACGAACACCGGGGAGCTGTTTTTT

d_gene: TRBD1
j_gene: TRBJ2-2
len: 15
v_gene: TRBV7-2
abundance: .
CDR3aa: CASSSQTGGTGELFF
CDR3nt: TGTGCCAGCAGCTCCCAGACAGGGGGGACCGGGGAGCTGTTTTTT